A single T cell receptor beta chain is shown here with its context. Its antigen is not identified. This PCR relied on a set of 60 Vbeta primers and 13 Jbeta primers. The protocol was immunoSEQ multiplex PCR, while the TCRdb copy is restricted to in-frame clones and leaves out a portion. The table records some 120,000 clones, 75% to 85% of them present only once. These data originate in a study of cytomegalovirus exposure and HLA in healthy donors. The study's findings and limits: In a later analysis, several top co-occurrence clusters appeared linked to parvovirus B19, influenza, CMV and Epstein-Barr virus. Some TCR beta chains (164 of them) were listed as cytomegalovirus-associated.

CDR3 length: 16 residues. Germline V gene sequence: CDR1 SGHNT, CDR2 YYREEE (reference sequence). The ends were cut back, 0 bases at V and 0 bases at J, with 13 bases in the middle. What was sequenced was PBMCs. The clonotype comes from a man aged 30 to 39 in good health and CMV-seronegative. The gene calls are TRBV5-4 and TRBJ2-7; D is possibly TRBD2 (6 bases). The CDR3: CASSLAASAHSYEQYF. The CDR3 DNA reads TGTGCCAGCAGCTTGGCCGCTAGCGCCCACTCCTACGAGCAGTACTTC.